A selection of T cell receptor beta chains follows, all from one sample in a study of blood T cells in healthy people across ages. TCRdb re-called the 5' RACE reads through MiXCR, storing one row per CDR3 protein. There are roughly 1,300,000 distinct CDR3 sequences in the sample; almost 60% occur only once, and over 5.5% lies in the top ten. The specimen was blood. These receptors all come from a man in his late teens or twenties in good health. CDR3s include the opening cysteine and the closing phenylalanine or tryptophan. The order of the fields is clone size, J gene, D gene, V gene, CDR3 DNA, CDR3 protein. D genes are given only for firm matches. Clone size is shown for a subset of rows, as once, few, many or a class of expanded clone.

size: -
J: TRBJ2-1
D: -
V: TRBV7-2
DNA: TGTGCCAGCAGCTTAGCTAAGCTAAAGGACAATGAGCAGTTCTTC
CDR3: CASSLAKLKDNEQFF

size: -
J: TRBJ2-7
D: TRBD2
V: TRBV5-1
DNA: TGCGCCAGCACGCCACTAGCGGGAGTATCCAATGAGCAGTACTTC
CDR3: CASTPLAGVSNEQYF

size: -
J: TRBJ2-5
D: TRBD2
V: TRBV5-1
DNA: TGCGCCAGCAACGGGCGAGCGGGAAAGATTGAGACCCAGTACTTC
CDR3: CASNGRAGKIETQYF

size: -
J: TRBJ2-1
D: TRBD2
V: TRBV20-1
DNA: TGCAGTGCTACCCCCGCGGGGGTCGAGGTACAATGGTCCAAAGAGCAGTTCTTC
CDR3: CSATPAGVEVQWSKEQFF

size: -
J: TRBJ2-1
D: -
V: TRBV7-9
DNA: TGTGCCAGCATAGTCCGAAACGAGCCCACCCATGAGCAGTTCTTC
CDR3: CASIVRNEPTHEQFF

size: -
J: TRBJ2-7
D: -
V: TRBV7-9
DNA: TGTGCCGGCAGCCCAGCCGCCTACGAGCAGTACTTC
CDR3: CAGSPAAYEQYF

size: -
J: TRBJ1-2
D: -
V: TRBV4-2
DNA: TGTGCCAGCAGCCAGACCACCGCAGGGGTCTATGGCTACACCTTC
CDR3: CASSQTTAGVYGYTF

size: few
J: TRBJ1-1
D: TRBD1
V: TRBV5-6
DNA: TGTGCCAGCAGCCCGACGGCAGGGGGTAACACTGAAGCTTTCTTT
CDR3: CASSPTAGGNTEAFF

size: few
J: TRBJ2-1
D: -
V: TRBV4-2
DNA: TGTGCCAGCAGCCAAGAAGATTCCGGATGGGGGAATGAGCAGTTCTTC
CDR3: CASSQEDSGWGNEQFF

size: once
J: TRBJ2-7
D: -
V: TRBV20-1
DNA: TGCAGTGCTAGAGGGCTCTACTCCTACGAGCAGTACTTC
CDR3: CSARGLYSYEQYF

size: few
J: TRBJ2-1
D: TRBD1
V: TRBV24-1
DNA: TGTGCCACCAGTGCCAAACAGGGGACGCTTAATGAGCAGTTCTTC
CDR3: CATSAKQGTLNEQFF

size: once
J: TRBJ1-6
D: TRBD1
V: TRBV27
DNA: TGTGCCAGCAGCCCTTGGACAGGGGAGTCACCCCTCCACTTT
CDR3: CASSPWTGESPLHF

size: -
J: TRBJ2-3
D: -
V: TRBV9
DNA: TGTGCCAGCGGGGGCACTAACACAGATACGCAGTATTTT
CDR3: CASGGTNTDTQYF

size: -
J: TRBJ2-1
D: TRBD2
V: TRBV24-1
DNA: TGTGCCACCCATGGGGAGGGTTATGAGCAGTTCTTC
CDR3: CATHGEGYEQFF

size: -
J: TRBJ2-2
D: TRBD1
V: TRBV4-3
DNA: TGCGCCAGCAGCCACAACAGGGGTACCGGGGAGCTGTTTTTT
CDR3: CASSHNRGTGELFF

size: -
J: TRBJ1-5
D: -
V: TRBV6-1
DNA: TGTGCCAGCATCGATACGGCCGATCAGCCCCAGCATTTT
CDR3: CASIDTADQPQHF

size: -
J: TRBJ2-4
D: TRBD1
V: TRBV27
DNA: TGTGCCAGCAGCTCCTTGTTGGACAGGGCCAAAAACATTCAGTACTTC
CDR3: CASSSLLDRAKNIQYF

size: -
J: TRBJ1-2
D: -
V: TRBV9
DNA: TGTGCCAGCAGCGTATCGACATGGATATCCTATGGCTACACCTTC
CDR3: CASSVSTWISYGYTF

size: few
J: TRBJ2-1
D: TRBD2
V: TRBV5-5
DNA: TGTGCCAGCAGCTTGGCGGGAGGCATTGAGCAGTTCTTC
CDR3: CASSLAGGIEQFF

size: few
J: TRBJ2-3
D: TRBD1
V: TRBV6-1
DNA: TGTGCCAGCACCTTCACAGGGGGACCTCTCACAGATACGCAGTATTTT
CDR3: CASTFTGGPLTDTQYF

size: -
J: TRBJ1-1
D: -
V: TRBV14
DNA: TGTGCCAGCAGCCTCCACCCAGGGTTGGTCACTGAAGCTTTCTTT
CDR3: CASSLHPGLVTEAFF

size: few
J: TRBJ2-1
D: TRBD2
V: TRBV5-5
DNA: TGTGCCAGCAGCTTTCTAGCGGGAGACCTCAATGAGCAGTTCTTC
CDR3: CASSFLAGDLNEQFF

size: few
J: TRBJ2-6
D: TRBD1
V: TRBV7-2
DNA: TGTGCCAGCAGCTTTCTACGGGACAGAAAAGCCTCTGGGGCCAACGTCCTGACTTTC
CDR3: CASSFLRDRKASGANVLTF

size: -
J: TRBJ2-4
D: TRBD1
V: TRBV19
DNA: TGTGCCAGTAGGTCAGGACAGGGCCGAAAAAACATTCAGTACTTC
CDR3: CASRSGQGRKNIQYF

size: once
J: TRBJ2-1
D: TRBD2
V: TRBV20-1
DNA: TGCAGTGCTGAGACCGGGACTAGCTACAATGAGCAGTTCTTC
CDR3: CSAETGTSYNEQFF

size: -
J: TRBJ1-5
D: -
V: TRBV11-2
DNA: TGTGCCAGCAGCTTAGGAGTGGGGGGTATTCAATCGCAGCCCCAGCATTTT
CDR3: CASSLGVGGIQSQPQHF

size: few
J: TRBJ2-7
D: -
V: TRBV4-1
DNA: TGCGCCAGCAGCCAATCTTCGGACAGATCGGGGGAGCAGTACTTC
CDR3: CASSQSSDRSGEQYF

size: -
J: TRBJ1-2
D: -
V: TRBV28
DNA: TGTGCCAGCAGTGCCCCGGGTGGTGGATTTATCGATGGCTACACCTTC
CDR3: CASSAPGGGFIDGYTF

size: once
J: TRBJ1-1
D: -
V: TRBV9
DNA: TGTGCCAGCAGCGTAGACGGCTCCCTCATGAACACTGAAGCTTTCTTT
CDR3: CASSVDGSLMNTEAFF

size: -
J: TRBJ2-7
D: TRBD1
V: TRBV19
DNA: TGTGCCAGTACTGGGACAGAATCCTACGAGCAGTACTTC
CDR3: CASTGTESYEQYF

size: -
J: TRBJ2-7
D: -
V: TRBV10-2
DNA: TGCGCCAGCAGTGAAGGGGGAGGAATCTACGAGCAGTACTTC
CDR3: CASSEGGGIYEQYF

size: -
J: TRBJ2-7
D: TRBD1
V: TRBV28
DNA: TGTGCCAGCACCACGGGGACAGTCTACAATGAGCAGTACTTC
CDR3: CASTTGTVYNEQYF

size: once
J: TRBJ2-3
D: TRBD2
V: TRBV28
DNA: TGTGCCACCCAGACCGGGCTAGCGGGCCATGGGTCGCAGTATTTT
CDR3: CATQTGLAGHGSQYF

size: -
J: TRBJ1-1
D: -
V: TRBV7-9
DNA: TGTGCCAGCAGCCCCCTTGGACAGAAGATGAACACTGAAGCTTTCTTT
CDR3: CASSPLGQKMNTEAFF

size: -
J: TRBJ2-4
D: -
V: TRBV20-1
DNA: TGCAGTGCTTCGCCGGACACCCGGAGAAACATTCAGTACTTC
CDR3: CSASPDTRRNIQYF

size: -
J: TRBJ2-5
D: TRBD2
V: TRBV5-1
DNA: TGCGCCAGCAGCCACACTAGCGAGGAGACCCAGTACTTC
CDR3: CASSHTSEETQYF

size: -
J: TRBJ1-1
D: TRBD1
V: TRBV5-1
DNA: TGCGCCAGCAGCAGAGGGACAGGCATGAGCACTGAAGCTTTCTTT
CDR3: CASSRGTGMSTEAFF

size: -
J: TRBJ2-5
D: TRBD2
V: TRBV18
DNA: TGTGCCAGCTCACCGACTGGCGGGAGTGAGACCCAGTACTTC
CDR3: CASSPTGGSETQYF

size: -
J: TRBJ1-5
D: TRBD1
V: TRBV7-2
DNA: TGTGCCAGCAGCCTCCGGGACAGAAATCAGCCCCAGCATTTT
CDR3: CASSLRDRNQPQHF

size: once
J: TRBJ2-7
D: TRBD1
V: TRBV20-1
DNA: TGCAGTGCTAGAGATGAGGGGGGACAGGGGATCACCTACGAGCAGTACTTC
CDR3: CSARDEGGQGITYEQYF

size: -
J: TRBJ2-7
D: TRBD2
V: TRBV20-1
DNA: TGCAGTGCTAGGCTAGCGGGGGCCATCGAATACGAGCAGTACTTC
CDR3: CSARLAGAIEYEQYF

size: -
J: TRBJ2-5
D: -
V: TRBV20-1
DNA: TGCAGTGCCGAAGACAGGCTCCAAGAGACCCAGTACTTC
CDR3: CSAEDRLQETQYF

size: few
J: TRBJ2-3
D: -
V: TRBV28
DNA: TGTGCCAGCAGTTCCGGACAAGGGGAGCAGTATTTT
CDR3: CASSSGQGEQYF

size: -
J: TRBJ2-1
D: -
V: TRBV4-1
DNA: TGCGCCAGCAGCCAAAATGAGGCGGATTACAATGAGCAGTTCTTC
CDR3: CASSQNEADYNEQFF

size: once
J: TRBJ2-6
D: TRBD1
V: TRBV28
DNA: TGTGCCAGCAGTACCACCGACGGGACAGGAATCTCTGGGGCCAACGTCCTGACTTTC
CDR3: CASSTTDGTGISGANVLTF

size: -
J: TRBJ1-5
D: -
V: TRBV25-1
DNA: TGTGCCAGCAGTGAATTTAGGCAGTTTGCCGACAGCAATCAGCCCCAGCATTTT
CDR3: CASSEFRQFADSNQPQHF